The entry below gives a single T cell receptor beta chain sequence along with its context. The source of the sample is a study of control samples from healthy donors and cancer patients. The protocol was immunoSEQ multiplex PCR, while the TCRdb copy is restricted to in-frame clones and leaves out a portion. The table records some 140,000 clones, roughly 94% of them present only once. This CDR3 contains 13 residues. V was shortened by 7 bases and J by 1 base, with 11 bases between the two germline ends. The material sequenced was PBMCs. The chain joins TRBV12-3 or TRBV12-4 to TRBJ2-7; perhaps TRBD2 as D (6 bases). The sequence was obtained from a man aged 60 to 69 with colorectal cancer. Written as DNA, the CDR3 is TGTGCCAGCACCCCTCGGGGGTCCTACGAGCAGTACTTC. Its translation is CASTPRGSYEQYF.